The next 6 T cell receptor beta chains were all read from a single sample in a study of blood T cell repertoires in COVID-19. Only in-frame clones appear in the TCRdb table, and some are missing; sequencing was by immunoSEQ multiplex PCR. The repertoire holds some 250,000 clones, with around 84% as singletons. The material sequenced was peripheral blood. The receptor set was obtained from a man in his 60s with acute or convalescent COVID-19.

This clone was seen only a few times. The genes are TRBV13 and TRBJ2-3; 15 nucleotides match TRBD2. V shed 4 bases and J 0 bases; nucleotides not matched to a gene: 11. The germline CDR1 and CDR2 sequences are PRHDT and FYEKMQ (reference sequence). CDR3 length equals 20 residues. The CDR3 DNA is TGTGCCAGCAGCTCGTACGCCGGGACTAGCGGGGGGAGTAGCACAGATACGCAGTATTTT. Residues: CASSSYAGTSGGSSTDTQYF.

This chain connects TRBV18 to TRBJ2-7; the D gene is possibly TRBD1 (5 bases). Trimming shortened V by 5 bases and J by 2 bases, and 19 bases separated the two germline ends. This CDR3 comprises 16 residues. Germline V gives CDR1 KGHSH, CDR2 LQKENI. This chain's CDR3 is CASSGGGVNRPYEQYF. The CDR3 DNA follows: TGTGCCAGCTCAGGCGGTGGAGTTAACAGGCCCTACGAGCAGTACTTC.

The chain joins TRBV7-9 to TRBJ1-1; D may be TRBD1 (6 bases). This CDR3 contains 13 residues. Trimming shortened V by 6 bases and J by 1 base, and 9 bases separated the two germline ends. Germline V gene lookup returns CDR1 SEHNR and CDR2 FQNEAQ (reference sequence). DNA of the CDR3: TGTGCCAGCAGAGGGGGTTGGAACACTGAAGCTTTCTTT. Residues: CASRGGWNTEAFF.

The chain links TRBV6-6 to TRBJ2-7; the D gene is possibly TRBD1 (6 bases). The CDR3 is made up of 13 amino acids. From germline, CDR1 is MNHNY and CDR2 SVGAGI (reference sequence). Trimming took 3 bases from V and 2 from J, leaving 8 bases between them. This CDR3 is CASSYPGAYEQYF. The CDR3 DNA reads TGTGCCAGCAGTTATCCAGGGGCCTACGAGCAGTACTTC.

The chain is built from TRBV7-2 and TRBJ2-1; 7 bases fit TRBD1. Germline-derived CDR1 and CDR2 are SGHTA and FQGNSA. V lost 5 bases, J lost 3 bases, and 7 bases stayed unmatched. This CDR3 has 15 amino acids. CDR3 protein: CASSRGQSVYNEQFF. In DNA form, the CDR3 reads TGTGCCAGCAGCAGGGGACAGTCAGTCTACAATGAGCAGTTCTTC.

This chain connects TRBV7-2 to TRBJ1-3; 8 nucleotides line up with TRBD1. Germline CDR1 and CDR2: SGHTA and FQGNSA. Losses at the gene ends were 5 bases for V and 4 bases for J; bases not matched to a gene: 4. This CDR3 has 14 residues. In DNA, the CDR3 is TGTGCCAGCAGCGTACAGGGGGGGGGAAACACCATATATTTT. Its translation is CASSVQGGGNTIYF. Looking up the rest from reference TRBV7-2 and TRBJ1-3 gives the full variable domain: GAGVSQSPSNKVTEKGKDVELRCDPISGHTALYWYRQSLGQGLEFLIYFQGNSAPDKSGLPSDRFSAERTGGSVSTLTIQRTQQEDSAVYLCASSVQGGGNTIYFGEGSWLTVV.